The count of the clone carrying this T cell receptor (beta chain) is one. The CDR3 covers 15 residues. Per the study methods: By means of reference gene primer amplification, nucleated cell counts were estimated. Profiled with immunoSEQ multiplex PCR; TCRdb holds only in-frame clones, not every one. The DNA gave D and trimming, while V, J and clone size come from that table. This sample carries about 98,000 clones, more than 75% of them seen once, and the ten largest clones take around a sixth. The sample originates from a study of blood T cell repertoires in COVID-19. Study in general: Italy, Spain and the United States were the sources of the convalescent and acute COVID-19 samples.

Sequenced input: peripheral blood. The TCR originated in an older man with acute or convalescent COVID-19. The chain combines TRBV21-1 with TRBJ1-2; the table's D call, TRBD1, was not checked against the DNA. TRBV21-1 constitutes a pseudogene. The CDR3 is CASPSAGGKVYGYTF. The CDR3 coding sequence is TGTGCCAGCCCCTCCGCAGGGGGCAAGGTCTATGGCTACACCTTC.